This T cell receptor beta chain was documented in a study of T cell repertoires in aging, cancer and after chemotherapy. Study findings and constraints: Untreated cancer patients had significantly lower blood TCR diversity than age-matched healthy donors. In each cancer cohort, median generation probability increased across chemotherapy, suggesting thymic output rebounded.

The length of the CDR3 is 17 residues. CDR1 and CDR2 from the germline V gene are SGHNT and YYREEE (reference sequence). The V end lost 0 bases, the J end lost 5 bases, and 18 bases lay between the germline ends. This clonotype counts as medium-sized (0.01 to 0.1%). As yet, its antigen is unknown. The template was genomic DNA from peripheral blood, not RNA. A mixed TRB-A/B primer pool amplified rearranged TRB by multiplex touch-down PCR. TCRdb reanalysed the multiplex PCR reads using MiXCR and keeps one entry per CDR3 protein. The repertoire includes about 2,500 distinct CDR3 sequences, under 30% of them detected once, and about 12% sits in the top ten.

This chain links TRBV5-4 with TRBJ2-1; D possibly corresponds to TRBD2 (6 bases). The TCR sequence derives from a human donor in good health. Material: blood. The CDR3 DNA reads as TGTGCCAGCAGCTTGGTGGGCGTTGGGAGGTACAACAATGAGCAGTTCTTC. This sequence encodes CASSLVGVGRYNNEQFF. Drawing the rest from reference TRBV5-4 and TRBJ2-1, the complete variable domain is ETGVTQSPTHLIKTRGQQVTLRCSSQSGHNTVSWYQQALGQGPQFIFQYYREEENGRGNFPPRFSGLQFPNYSSELNVNALELDDSALYLCASSLVGVGRYNNEQFFGPGTRLTVL.